This T cell receptor beta chain was obtained from a study of blood T cell repertoires in COVID-19. This CDR3 has 15 residues. The V end lost 4 bases, the J end lost 2 bases, and 15 bases lay between the germline ends. Germline V gives CDR1 SGHNT, CDR2 YYREEE (reference sequence). Original data processing: Counts of nucleated cells, estimated from reference gene primer amplification, were obtained. Some clones are missing from TCRdb's copy, which holds only in-frame ones; the method was immunoSEQ multiplex PCR. V and J calls and clone size follow that table, whereas D and trimming were derived from the DNA. The sample holds roughly 140,000 clones; about 80% are singletons and the top ten take 2.2%.

The sample consisted of peripheral blood. This TCR was recovered from a man aged 70 or older with acute or convalescent COVID-19. The chain has TRBV5-4 and TRBJ2-5; D is uncertain. The CDR3 sequence: CASSLWLSGQETQYF. CDR3 nucleotide sequence: TGTGCCAGCAGCCTATGGTTGTCAGGACAAGAGACCCAGTACTTC.